These 29 T cell receptor beta chains were sequenced from one sample in a study of blood T cells in healthy people across ages (dated by TCRdb to 2013 to 2016). Library preparation used 5' RACE. These reads were obtained on an Illumina HiSeq 2500. A second 7 to 11 cycle PCR used a sample-barcoded 5' primer and a J-beta primer mix. TCRdb trimmed the raw reads at Q25, called clones with MiXCR and kept productive beta chains. CDR3 protein sequences are deduplicated, and each keeps its most common genes and DNA. A total of 600,000 to 1,000,000 distinct CDR3 sequences appear in this sample, about 62% of them only once. The top ten clonotypes cover 22% of the sample. The sample was blood. Every receptor here comes from a man aged 25-40 years in good health.

The V and J genes are TRBV7-8 and TRBJ2-3, with 10 nucleotides matching TRBD2. The trim removed 0 bases at V and 5 bases at J, leaving 20 bases unmatched. Germline CDR1 and CDR2: SGHVS and FQNEAQ. This CDR3 comprises 21 residues. As DNA, the CDR3 is TGTGCCAGCAGCTTAGCGTGGACTAGCGGACTCCACTACCCAGGGGGAGATACGCAGTATTTT. Translating it yields CASSLAWTSGLHYPGGDTQYF.

The chain combines TRBV12-3 or TRBV12-4 with TRBJ2-1, with D unresolved. Deletions cut 5 bases from V and 8 bases from J, with 16 bases between. The length of the CDR3 is 14 residues. This CDR3 is CASSSNPRWDEQFF. In DNA, the CDR3 is TGTGCCAGCAGTAGTAACCCAAGGTGGGATGAGCAGTTCTTC.

This clonotype was observed a few times. This chain uses TRBV29-1 with TRBJ2-6, with no clear D. CDR3 length: 13 residues. In germline, CDR1 is SQVTM, CDR2 ANQGSEA. V lost 7 bases and J lost 4, with 11 bases in between. The CDR3 sequence: CSAPTGGANVLTF. The CDR3 DNA reads as TGCAGCGCTCCGACCGGGGGGGCCAACGTCCTGACTTTC.

This clonotype has more than one count but fewer than ten. This chain uses TRBV29-1 with TRBJ2-1; 7 positions agree with TRBD2. CDR1 and CDR2 (germline): SQVTM, ANQGSEA. The CDR3 sequence is 15 residues long. V lost 3 bases, J lost 4 bases, and 9 bases stayed unmatched. CDR3 sequence (DNA): TGCAGCGTTGAGGTGGGCCGGGGGGAGTACAATGAGCAGTTCTTC. This encodes CSVEVGRGEYNEQFF.

The rearrangement joins TRBV10-3 to TRBJ2-4, with a tentative D call TRBD1 (6 bases). The closer fit of TRBJ2-5 to the DNA end suggests the J call may be wrong. Germline CDR1 and CDR2: ENHRY and SYGVKD. The CDR3 consists of 15 residues. The CDR3 DNA follows: TGTGCCATCAGGAGGACAGAGAACTTGTCAGGGACCCAGTACTTC. Translating gives CAIRRTENLSGTQYF.

The V call is TRBV11-2, the J call TRBJ2-3; D is undetermined. Looked up from germline, CDR1 is SGHAT and CDR2 is FQNNGV. The CDR3 loop spans 13 amino acids. The V end was cut by 5 bases, the J end by 4 bases, with 10 bases between. The CDR3 region is CASSGFSSDTQYF. The CDR3 DNA is TGTGCCAGCAGCGGGTTTAGCTCAGATACGCAGTATTTT.

The chain is built from TRBV3-1 and TRBJ2-4, with 8 positions matching TRBD2. The CDR3 has 15 amino acids. With 4 bases clipped from V and 7 bases from J, the junction kept 9 bases outside the gene matches. Germline CDR1 LGHDT, CDR2 YNNKEL (reference sequence). Written as DNA, the CDR3 is TGTGCCAGCAGCCCGTTAGCGGGATCGTGGAACATTCAGTACTTC. Translation: CASSPLAGSWNIQYF.

This chain links TRBV11-2 with TRBJ2-5; 8 bases are a match to TRBD2. Judging by the DNA end, TRBJ2-7 fits better; the J call may be wrong. This CDR3 has 15 residues. Germline V CDR1 and CDR2: SGHAT, FQNNGV. The CDR3 nucleotides are TGTGCCAGCAGCTCGGGAGGGGGGTTAAACAACGAGCAGTACTTC. It codes for CASSSGGGLNNEQYF.

This chain joins TRBV29-1 and TRBJ2-7, with 7 bases identical to TRBD1. The CDR3 has 15 residues. With V trimmed by 1 base and J by 8 bases, 14 bases remained unmatched. Per the germline V gene, CDR1 is SQVTM and CDR2 is ANQGSEA. This chain's CDR3 is CSVEGAGGLFNQQYF. The CDR3, as DNA: TGCAGCGTTGAAGGAGCAGGGGGTCTTTTCAACCAGCAGTACTTC.

This clonotype was seen a few times. The chain has TRBV12-3 or TRBV12-4 and TRBJ2-3; 10 positions match TRBD2. J gave up 6 bases and V 5 bases, and 11 bases lay outside the gene matches. The CDR3 loop spans 16 amino acids. The CDR3: CASSPSSGRIVDTQYF. As DNA, the CDR3 is TGTGCCAGCAGTCCATCTAGCGGGAGAATTGTGGATACGCAGTATTTT.

The chain couples TRBV6-5 to TRBJ1-2, with 7 bases lining up with TRBD1. The CDR3 sequence is 14 residues long. J gave up 0 bases and V 5 bases, and 3 bases lay outside the gene matches. CDR1 and CDR2 (germline): MNHEY, SVGAGI. The CDR3 DNA reads TGTGCCAGCAGTAACAGGGGAGCTAACTATGGCTACACCTTC. Protein sequence: CASSNRGANYGYTF.

This clonotype has just a few counts. This chain links TRBV4-3 with TRBJ2-4; TRBD1 agrees at 7 bases. Germline values: CDR1 LGHNA, CDR2 YSLEER. With 4 bases clipped from V and 7 bases from J, the junction kept 13 bases outside the gene matches. This CDR3 has 16 residues. CDR3 region: CASSPETTGWGNIQYF. The CDR3 bases are TGCGCCAGCAGCCCCGAAACGACAGGGTGGGGGAACATTCAGTACTTC.

This CDR3 is CSATGTESYNEQFF. Here the CDR3 DNA reads TGCAGTGCTACTGGGACAGAGTCCTACAATGAGCAGTTCTTC. V gene TRBV20-1 combines with J gene TRBJ2-1, with 7 bases lining up with TRBD1. This CDR3 spans 14 amino acids. From germline, CDR1 is DFQATT and CDR2 SNEGSKA (reference sequence). J gave up 1 base and V 4 bases, and 4 bases lay outside the gene matches.

The V and J genes are TRBV20-1 and TRBJ2-4; tentatively, D is TRBD1 (5 bases). Per the germline V gene, CDR1 is DFQATT and CDR2 is SNEGSKA (reference sequence). V was cut by 4 bases and J by 3 bases, with 16 bases left in between. This CDR3 is 15 amino acids long. CDR3: CSAIRKGLGKNIQYF. In nucleotides, the CDR3 is TGCAGTGCTATAAGGAAGGGGTTGGGCAAAAACATTCAGTACTTC.

The chain recombines TRBV6-5 with TRBJ2-7, with D perhaps matching TRBD1 or TRBD2 (5 bases each). Germline values: CDR1 MNHEY, CDR2 SVGAGI. This CDR3 spans 16 amino acids. V was pared by 0 bases and J by 6 bases, with 18 bases between. The CDR3 region is CASSYSSPGLSGEQYF. The CDR3 DNA reads as TGTGCCAGCAGTTACTCGTCACCGGGGCTCTCGGGCGAGCAGTACTTC.

This clonotype has a handful of counts. The gene calls are TRBV20-1 and TRBJ2-5; 7 bases are a match to TRBD1. The DNA end lines up better with TRBJ2-7; the J call may be wrong. This CDR3 spans 14 amino acids. CDR1 is DFQATT and CDR2 is SNEGSKA in the germline V gene (reference sequence). CDR3 sequence (DNA): TGCAGTGCTCCTGGTAGGGGGCCCCCCTACGAGCAGTACTTC. This gives the protein CSAPGRGPPYEQYF.

This clonotype was seen more than once but under ten times. The chain carries TRBV29-1 and TRBJ2-5; D uncertain. This CDR3 contains 14 residues. Trimming took off 4 bases at V and 3 bases at J, with 15 bases between the two ends. Germline V gene sequence: CDR1 SQVTM, CDR2 ANQGSEA. CDR3 residues: CSVVVAADKETQYF. CDR3 in DNA: TGCAGCGTTGTTGTCGCGGCAGACAAAGAGACCCAGTACTTC.

The chain combines TRBV9 with TRBJ2-1; D remains ambiguous. The V gene lost 0 bases and the J gene lost 6 bases, with 13 bases spanning the gap. This CDR3 has 15 residues. Germline V gives CDR1 SGDLS, CDR2 YYNGEE. This CDR3 is CASSVEPLIGNEQFF. CDR3 sequence (DNA): TGTGCCAGCAGCGTAGAGCCCCTTATTGGCAATGAGCAGTTCTTC.

Only one count was recorded for this clonotype. This chain links TRBV5-6 with TRBJ2-1; D unclear. In germline, CDR1 is SGHDT, CDR2 YYEEEE. The CDR3 is 11 amino acids. V lost 4 bases to trimming and J lost 8 bases, with 7 bases between them. The CDR3 region is CASSHAYEQFF. The CDR3 region has the DNA TGTGCCAGCAGCCATGCCTATGAGCAGTTCTTC.

The chain links TRBV12-3 or TRBV12-4 to TRBJ1-2, with D uncertain. The CDR3 runs to 13 residues. V was cut by 3 bases and J by 7 bases, with 12 bases left in between. The CDR3 is CASSFGFLGGYTF. The DNA of the CDR3 is TGTGCCAGCAGTTTTGGATTCCTCGGTGGCTACACCTTC.

V is TRBV5-1 and J is TRBJ2-7; 8 positions agree with TRBD2. Germline CDR1 SGHRS, CDR2 YFSETQ. The CDR3 is 15 residues long. The V gene end was trimmed by 6 bases and the J gene end by 3 bases; junction bases not matched to a gene: 11. CDR3 sequence: CASTIGGGAYYEQYF. CDR3 coding DNA: TGCGCCAGCACCATCGGGGGGGGCGCATACTACGAGCAGTACTTC. The whole variable domain, remainder taken from reference TRBV5-1 and TRBJ2-7, is KAGVTQTPRYLIKTRGQQVTLSCSPISGHRSVSWYQQTPGQGLQFLFEYFSETQRNKGNFPGRFSGRQFSNSRSEMNVSTLELGDSALYLCASTIGGGAYYEQYFGPGTRLTVT.

The rearrangement joins TRBV5-1 to TRBJ2-2, with D perhaps TRBD1 (5 bases). This CDR3 has 13 amino acids. Germline V lookup: CDR1 SGHRS, CDR2 YFSETQ. Trimming left V 3 bases short and J 5 bases short, with 8 bases between. The CDR3 region is CASSYQGTGELFF. The CDR3 DNA sequence: TGCGCCAGCAGCTATCAGGGTACCGGGGAGCTGTTTTTT.

The chain couples TRBV9 to TRBJ2-1, with 9 bases matching TRBD2. The ends lost 0 bases at V and 4 bases at J; junction bases unmatched: 2. CDR1 and CDR2 (germline): SGDLS, YYNGEE. This CDR3 comprises 15 residues. The CDR3 region has the DNA TGTGCCAGCAGCGTAGGGGCGGGAGGGTACAATGAGCAGTTCTTC. As protein: CASSVGAGGYNEQFF.

The rearrangement joins TRBV10-3 to TRBJ2-1; D might be TRBD2 (5 bases). With 5 bases removed from V and 11 bases from J, the gap between germline ends came to 16 bases. CDR1 is ENHRY, CDR2 SYGVKD, per germline. This CDR3 spans 13 amino acids. The CDR3 sequence is CAISSDLAWQQFF. The CDR3 nucleotides read TGTGCCATCAGTAGTGATTTAGCGTGGCAGCAGTTCTTC.

The V call is TRBV29-1, the J call TRBJ2-7; a possible D gene is TRBD2 (6 bases). Per germline, CDR1 SQVTM and CDR2 ANQGSEA. The CDR3 contains 11 residues. With 3 bases removed from V and 11 bases from J, the gap between germline ends came to 14 bases. The CDR3 loop is CSVEGGEVEYF. Here the CDR3 DNA reads TGCAGCGTTGAGGGAGGTGAAGTCGAGTACTTC.

The chain joins TRBV27 to TRBJ1-6; D is unresolved. Germline V CDR1 and CDR2: MNHEY, SMNVEV (reference sequence). The CDR3 loop spans 12 amino acids. Trimming shortened V by 3 bases and J by 9 bases, and 6 bases separated the two germline ends. DNA of the CDR3: TGTGCCAGCAGTTTTATACGTTCACCCCTCCACTTT. Its protein product is CASSFIRSPLHF.

This chain joins TRBV20-1 and TRBJ2-5; D call uncertain. The last part of the DNA fits TRBJ2-7 better; the J call may be wrong. In germline, CDR1 is DFQATT, CDR2 SNEGSKA (reference sequence). This CDR3 spans 10 amino acids. In DNA, the CDR3 is TGCAGTGTCGAAGGGTACGAGCAGTACTTC. Protein sequence: CSVEGYEQYF.

The chain joins TRBV4-2 to TRBJ2-1; TRBD2 aligns across 10 bases. There are 16 residues in the CDR3. Germline values: CDR1 LGHNA, CDR2 YNFKEQ. V lost 0 bases and J lost 5; bases outside the gene matches: 4. DNA for the CDR3: TGTGCCAGCAGCCAAGATCTTAGCGGGAGGAACAATGAGCAGTTCTTC. This encodes CASSQDLSGRNNEQFF.

Many counts were recorded for this clonotype. This clone may be a read error of a much larger clone one base away. The chain recombines TRBV7-2 with TRBJ2-5; TRBD2 agrees at 7 bases. CDR1 is SGHTA, CDR2 FQGNSA, per germline. Trimming removed 5 bases from V and 3 bases from J; junction bases left unmatched: 3. The CDR3 spans 13 residues. DNA for the CDR3: TGTGCCAGCAGCGTCGCGGGAGAAGAGACCCAGTACTTC. Translated, it gives CASSVAGEETQYF.